These T cell receptor beta chains were read from a single sample in a study of glioma-infiltrating T cells. In TCRdb, the multiplex PCR reads were re-called with MiXCR into one record per CDR3 protein. The sample lists tens of thousands of distinct CDR3 sequences; 35% to 45% were seen once. The sequencing input was glioma tissue, nonneoplastic brain tissue, or PBMCs (not recorded which). The origin of the receptors is a human donor with low-grade glioma or glioblastoma, undergoing nonglioma brain surgery, or in good health (not recorded which). CDR3s include the opening cysteine and the closing phenylalanine or tryptophan. A D gene is named only where the DNA matches it firmly. Expanded clones are given a class, and other clones once, few, many or no size at all.

j_call	v_call	clone_size	d_call	cdr3_aa	cdr3_nt
TRBJ2-7	TRBV3-1	many	TRBD1	CASSRSGQSYEQYF	TGTGCCAGCAGCCGATCGGGACAGTCCTACGAGCAGTACTTC
TRBJ1-4	TRBV4-2	many	-	CASSQDRIDEKLFF	TGTGCCAGCAGCCAAGATCGGATAGATGAAAAACTGTTTTTT
TRBJ1-1	TRBV5-1	many	-	CASREGTNTEAFF	TGCGCCAGCAGGGAAGGGACGAACACTGAAGCTTTCTTT
TRBJ2-3	TRBV5-6	many	-	CASSLRQTDTQYF	TGTGCCAGCAGCTTGAGACAGACAGATACGCAGTATTTT
TRBJ2-5	TRBV7-9	many	-	CASSLEGETLYF	TGTGCCAGCAGCTTAGAAGGGGAGACCCTGTACTTC
TRBJ2-3	TRBV5-1	many	-	CASSLQRGTDTQYF	TGCGCCAGCAGCTTGCAGCGGGGCACAGATACGCAGTATTTT
TRBJ2-1	TRBV7-2	many	TRBD2	CASSLVGTSAESEQFF	TGTGCCAGCAGCTTAGTAGGGACTAGTGCGGAAAGTGAGCAGTTCTTC
TRBJ2-5	TRBV29-1	many	-	CSVRLGIETQYF	TGCAGCGTCCGACTGGGAATCGAGACCCAGTACTTC
TRBJ2-1	TRBV12-3/TRBV12-4	-	-	CASSLKATLPVQFF	TGTGCCAGCAGTTTAAAGGCGACGCTCCCGGTCCAGTTCTTC
TRBJ1-5	TRBV18	-	-	CASSPDIGGNQPQHF	TGTGCCAGCTCACCCGACATTGGGGGTAATCAGCCCCAGCATTTT
TRBJ2-7	TRBV6-2/TRBV6-3	many	-	CASSLTGGGEYEQYF	TGTGCCAGCAGTCTCACTGGGGGCGGTGAATACGAGCAGTACTTC
TRBJ1-2	TRBV20-1	many	-	CSALIRTALYTF	TGCAGTGCTCTAATAAGGACAGCGCTCTACACCTTC
TRBJ2-7	TRBV7-2	many	-	CASSPQRGSYEQYF	TGTGCCAGCAGCCCGCAAAGGGGGTCCTACGAGCAGTACTTC
TRBJ2-3	TRBV11-2	many	TRBD2	CASSSSGRFTDTQYF	TGTGCCAGCAGCAGTAGCGGGAGGTTTACAGATACGCAGTATTTT
TRBJ2-5	TRBV28	many	TRBD1	CASSPGTAETQYF	TGTGCCAGCAGCCCCGGGACAGCCGAGACCCAGTACTTC
TRBJ2-3	TRBV15	once	TRBD2	CATKELAGGQDTQYF	TGTGCCACGAAGGAACTGGCGGGGGGGCAAGATACGCAGTATTTT
TRBJ2-4	TRBV11-2	many	-	CASSLNRNGIQYF	TGTGCCAGCAGCTTGAACAGGAATGGCATTCAGTACTTC
TRBJ2-1	TRBV6-5	-	-	CASSVDGLYYNEQFF	TGTGCCAGCAGTGTGGACGGCCTCTACTACAATGAGCAGTTCTTC
TRBJ2-7	TRBV29-1	-	TRBD2	CSVEWTSGRTYEQYF	TGCAGCGTTGAATGGACTAGCGGGAGAACCTACGAGCAGTACTTC
TRBJ1-1	TRBV29-1	-	-	CSAHLKGAEALF	TGCAGCGCTCATCTCAAGGGCGCTGAGGCTCTCTTT
TRBJ1-1	TRBV12-2	-	-	CASRLDEGSAEAFF	TGTGCAAGTCGCTTAGATGAGGGTTCGGCTGAAGCTTTCTTT
TRBJ2-3	TRBV12-3/TRBV12-4	many	-	CASSLAVNTDTQYF	TGTGCCAGCAGTCTAGCAGTAAACACAGATACGCAGTATTTT
TRBJ1-5	TRBV7-2	many	-	CASSSRQGQPQHF	TGTGCCAGCAGCTCCCGTCAGGGCCAGCCCCAGCATTTT
TRBJ2-2	TRBV28	many	TRBD1	CASSFITGGSGELFF	TGTGCCAGCAGTTTTATCACAGGGGGCTCCGGGGAGCTGTTTTTT
TRBJ2-5	TRBV20-1	many	-	CSGRAERETQYF	TGCAGTGGAAGGGCCGAGCGTGAGACCCAGTACTTC
TRBJ1-1	TRBV6-2/TRBV6-3	few	-	CASSYWRSTEAFF	TGTGCCAGCAGTTACTGGCGGTCAACTGAAGCTTTCTTT
TRBJ2-3	TRBV24-1	-	TRBD1	CATSDPDRDNTDTQYF	TGTGCCACCAGTGATCCTGACAGGGACAACACAGATACGCAGTATTTT
TRBJ2-2	TRBV28	many	TRBD2	CASSWGFGLAGKTNTGELFF	TGTGCCAGCAGTTGGGGTTTTGGACTAGCGGGTAAAACGAACACCGGGGAGCTGTTTTTT
TRBJ1-1	TRBV6-2/TRBV6-3	many	-	CASSYGAGNTEAFF	TGTGCCAGCAGTTACGGAGCAGGGAACACTGAAGCTTTCTTT
TRBJ1-2	TRBV10-3	many	TRBD1	CAISETGQGYYGYTF	TGTGCCATCAGTGAGACAGGACAGGGGTACTATGGCTACACCTTC
TRBJ2-1	TRBV19	-	TRBD2	CASSGGANEQFF	TGTGCCAGTAGCGGGGGGGCGAATGAGCAGTTCTTC
TRBJ2-7	TRBV28	many	TRBD1	CASNVQGAVNEQYF	TGTGCCAGCAACGTACAGGGGGCAGTAAACGAGCAGTACTTC
TRBJ2-7	TRBV27	many	-	CATQGRGRYEQYF	TGTGCCACCCAGGGGAGGGGCCGCTACGAGCAGTACTTC
TRBJ1-3	TRBV10-3	many	TRBD1	CATLDRAQRESRLGNTIYF	TGTGCCACCTTAGACAGGGCTCAGAGGGAATCCAGACTTGGAAACACCATATATTTT
TRBJ2-7	TRBV20-1	many	TRBD2	CSARDPIAGDSAEQYF	TGCAGTGCTAGAGATCCAATAGCGGGAGATTCCGCCGAGCAGTACTTC
TRBJ2-4	TRBV10-3	many	-	CAISEPQEDAKNIQYF	TGTGCCATCAGTGAACCCCAAGAGGACGCCAAAAACATTCAGTACTTC
TRBJ2-7	TRBV19	-	TRBD1	CASRTRGPGAYEQYF	TGTGCCAGTAGAACTAGGGGGCCCGGGGCCTACGAGCAGTACTTC
TRBJ2-5	TRBV18	many	-	CASSPQQKETQYF	TGTGCCAGCTCACCACAACAGAAAGAGACCCAGTACTTC
TRBJ2-3	TRBV28	-	TRBD2	CASSGTRLACTDTQYF	TGTGCCAGCAGCGGGACTCGACTAGCGTGCACAGATACGCAGTATTTT
TRBJ2-7	TRBV5-4	-	-	CASSLVQYKEQYF	TGTGCCAGCAGCTTGGTTCAATACAAAGAGCAGTACTTC
TRBJ2-2	TRBV18	few	-	CASSRNGITNTGELFF	TGTGCCAGCTCCCGCAACGGGATTACAAACACCGGGGAGCTGTTTTTT
TRBJ2-5	TRBV7-8	many	-	CASSESGRETQYF	TGTGCCAGCAGCGAATCAGGGCGGGAGACCCAGTACTTC
TRBJ2-5	TRBV20-1	-	-	CSAREGQWTQYF	TGCAGTGCTAGGGAGGGCCAGTGGACCCAGTACTTC
TRBJ1-4	TRBV9	-	-	CASSPGLVTNEKLFF	TGTGCCAGCAGCCCAGGACTGGTAACTAATGAAAAACTGTTTTTT
TRBJ2-1	TRBV6-2/TRBV6-3	few	-	CASSRYNNPDEQFF	TGTGCCAGCAGTCGCTACAACAACCCCGATGAGCAGTTCTTC
TRBJ2-2	TRBV10-3	many	-	CAISETGWTGELFF	TGTGCCATCAGTGAGACGGGGTGGACCGGGGAGCTGTTTTTT
TRBJ1-2	TRBV29-1	many	-	CSVLGRGTYGYTF	TGCAGCGTTCTGGGCAGGGGAACCTATGGCTACACCTTC
TRBJ2-1	TRBV6-5	many	TRBD2	CASSYSAGDLGNEQFF	TGTGCCAGCAGTTACTCTGCGGGAGATCTTGGGAATGAGCAGTTCTTC
TRBJ2-1	TRBV20-1	-	-	CSLGQMNNEQFF	TGCAGTCTCGGGCAGATGAACAATGAGCAGTTCTTC
TRBJ1-1	TRBV6-6	-	-	CARSYSTVMSTEAFF	TGTGCCAGAAGTTACTCGACCGTGATGAGCACTGAAGCTTTCTTT
TRBJ2-5	TRBV28	-	-	CASSQGGVGETQYF	TGTGCCAGCAGCCAGGGGGGAGTTGGAGAGACCCAGTACTTC
TRBJ2-7	TRBV7-2	-	TRBD2	CASSWDSGARYEQYF	TGTGCCAGCAGCTGGGATAGCGGGGCCCGCTACGAGCAGTACTTC
TRBJ2-1	TRBV6-2/TRBV6-3	-	TRBD2	CVSNPVEGLAGIF	TGTGTCAGCAATCCTGTCGAGGGACTAGCGGGGATCTTC
TRBJ2-1	TRBV13	many	-	CASSLKDFSYNEQFF	TGTGCCAGCAGCTTAAAGGATTTCTCCTACAATGAGCAGTTCTTC
TRBJ1-4	TRBV2	many	-	CASSELPASTNEKLFF	TGTGCCAGCAGTGAACTCCCGGCGTCAACTAATGAAAAACTGTTTTTT
TRBJ1-1	TRBV6-1	-	-	CASTSWPRVLGAFF	TGTGCCAGCACCTCATGGCCGCGCGTCCTTGGAGCCTTCTTT
TRBJ2-1	TRBV28	-	-	CASSPGLLYEQFF	TGTGCCAGCAGCCCGGGGCTACTCTACGAGCAGTTCTTC